The present entry profiles one T cell receptor beta chain with its context. These data are taken from a study of blood T cell repertoires in COVID-19. About the study: Samples representing acute and convalescent COVID-19 were sourced from the United States, Italy and Spain. The cDNA or gDNA used as material had been derived from T cells, B-cell-depleted T cells, or PBMCs.

In the source study's methods: The assay estimated nucleated cells by amplifying reference gene primers. Libraries were prepared by immunoSEQ multiplex PCR; TCRdb keeps only in-frame clonotypes and omits some of them. For V, J and clone size, that table is used; D and trimming come from the DNA. The sample carries around 75,000 clones, about 90% recorded once. Germline CDR1 and CDR2: MNHEY and SVGAGI. This CDR3 is built from 13 residues. Between the trimmed V and J ends, which lost 7 bases and 1 base, there was a span of 11 bases. Sequencing was performed on peripheral blood. This receptor was taken from a human donor in a cohort sampled during active COVID-19. J is TRBJ2-7 and V is TRBV6-5; the D gene is possibly TRBD1 (5 bases). The CDR3 reads CASTTAPSYEQYF. CDR3 nucleotides: TGTGCCAGCACGACAGCGCCATCCTACGAGCAGTACTTC.